Below, 9 T cell receptor beta chains from the same sample are listed, as sequenced in a study of blood T cell repertoires in COVID-19. The repertoire was sequenced with immunoSEQ multiplex PCR; TCRdb's copy has only in-frame clones and lacks some. This repertoire shows about 360,000 clones, about 88% found once; its top ten account for roughly 7.1%. The specimen sequenced was peripheral blood. Source of these receptors: a woman in her sixties or seventies with COVID-19, enrolled during active disease.

The V and J genes are TRBV12-3 or TRBV12-4 and TRBJ1-1; 10 bases line up with TRBD1. CDR3 length equals 12 residues. V was clipped by 8 bases and J by 10 bases; unmatched bases: 7. The CDR3 region has the DNA TGTGCCAGCGGGGACAGGGGAAGGGGAGCTTTCTTT. This translates into CASGDRGRGAFF.

This chain joins TRBV4-1 and TRBJ1-4, with 8 bases matching TRBD1. The CDR3 length is 16 residues. Trimming at V came to 2 bases and at J to 4 bases, leaving 6 bases not matched to a gene. CDR1 and CDR2 (germline): MGHRA, YSYEKL. CDR3 in amino acids: CASSQYETGDNEKLFF. CDR3 sequence (DNA): TGCGCCAGCAGCCAATACGAGACAGGGGATAATGAAAAACTGTTTTTT.

This chain joins TRBV5-8 and TRBJ2-3; D perhaps matches TRBD2 (5 bases). The CDR3 is 14 residues long. The V end lost 2 bases, the J end lost 6 bases, and 13 bases lay between the germline ends. The germline V gene encodes CDR1 SGHTS and CDR2 YDEGEE. Here the CDR3 reads CASSFTWSGDTQYF. CDR3 nucleotide sequence: TGTGCCAGCAGCTTTACGTGGAGCGGCGATACGCAGTATTTT.

The chain carries TRBV5-6 and TRBJ2-7; D uncertain. CDR3 length equals 12 residues. Trimming removed 0 bases at V and 6 bases at J, with 7 bases between. CDR1 and CDR2 from the germline V gene are SGHDT and YYEEEE. This chain's CDR3 is CASSLGPGEQYF. The CDR3 DNA sequence: TGTGCCAGCAGCTTGGGCCCGGGCGAGCAGTACTTC.

This sequence joins TRBV3-1 (or the pseudogene TRBV3-2) and TRBJ1-1; 9 bases fit TRBD1. Germline CDR1 and CDR2: LGHDT and YNNKEL (reference sequence). With 3 bases clipped from V and 5 bases from J, the junction kept 10 bases outside the gene matches. CDR3 length equals 16 residues. The CDR3 nucleotides are TGTGCCAGCAGCCACCCATGGACAGGGGTAAAGACTGAAGCTTTCTTT. Its translation is CASSHPWTGVKTEAFF.

This clone was seen just once. This chain uses TRBV20-1 with TRBJ2-7, with D hard to call. Trimming left V 3 bases short and J 4 bases short, with 7 bases between. Germline assignment: CDR1 DFQATT and CDR2 SNEGSKA (reference sequence). This CDR3 has 11 amino acids. The CDR3 here is CSARFRYEQYF. The CDR3 DNA is TGCAGTGCTAGGTTCCGGTACGAGCAGTACTTC.

This chain links TRBV5-4 with TRBJ2-5; no firm D call. The length of the CDR3 is 15 residues. Deletions cut 0 bases from V and 1 base from J, with 10 bases between. Per germline, CDR1 SGHNT and CDR2 YYREEE (reference sequence). CDR3 amino acids: CASSLGLGSQETQYF. The CDR3, as DNA: TGTGCCAGCAGCTTGGGCCTGGGCAGCCAAGAGACCCAGTACTTC.

The CDR3 here is CASSVGVKKNTEAFF. The DNA of the CDR3 is TGTGCCAGCAGCGTAGGTGTTAAAAAGAACACTGAAGCTTTCTTT. The gene calls are TRBV9 and TRBJ1-1; the D is unclear. The V gene's germline CDR1 is SGDLS and CDR2 YYNGEE. Deletions cut 0 bases from V and 1 base from J, with 10 bases between. The CDR3 has 15 residues.

This clone has just a few counts. The chain employs TRBV5-1 and TRBJ1-6; perhaps TRBD1 as D (6 bases). The CDR3 loop spans 14 amino acids. V lost 3 bases and J 10 bases, leaving 14 bases between the germline ends. Germline V gene sequence: CDR1 SGHRS, CDR2 YFSETQ. This CDR3 reads CASSYGGFRSPLHF. The DNA for the CDR3 is TGCGCCAGCAGCTATGGGGGCTTTCGCTCACCCCTCCACTTT.